These 10 T cell receptor beta chains originate from one sample sequenced in a study of post-analysis software for immune sequencing data. Broader study findings: About 5 TRBV segments occurring more often in patients than controls included TRBV5-6, TRBV5-1 and TRBV20-1.

These receptors lack a known antigen. Each TCR beta cDNA library carried unique molecular identifiers. TCRdb analysed the PCR reads with MiXCR anew, one entry per CDR3 protein. The table has some 240,000 distinct CDR3 sequences, 35% to 40% seen once. Sequenced: blood. Receptors were obtained from a girl under 18 with multiple sclerosis.

This rearrangement joins TRBV28 to TRBJ1-1; D not resolved. This CDR3 is 15 amino acids long. Germline V gene sequence: CDR1 MDHEN, CDR2 SYDVKM. The V end was cut by 8 bases, the J end by 11 bases, with 27 bases between. The CDR3 loop reads CASCRDSRAGTAAFF. The DNA of the CDR3 is TGTGCCAGCTGCCGTGATTCTCGTGCTGGTACGGCGGCTTTCTTT.

The V call is TRBV9, the J call TRBJ2-1; 13 bases are shared with TRBD2. CDR1 and CDR2 from the germline V gene are SGDLS and YYNGEE. This CDR3 has 20 amino acids. Trimming took 0 bases from V and 0 from J; bases not matched to a gene: 9. CDR3 DNA sequence: TGTGCCAGCAGCGTAGCTTCGGGACTAGCGGGAACGAGCTCCTACAATGAGCAGTTCTTC. This translates into CASSVASGLAGTSSYNEQFF.

The chain uses TRBV5-1 and TRBJ2-7, with TRBD2 matching 9 bases. Trimming took 3 bases from V and 1 from J; bases not matched to a gene: 17. The CDR3 runs 19 residues. In germline, CDR1 is SGHRS, CDR2 YFSETQ. The CDR3 DNA reads TGCGCCAGCAGCTCGCGACCGGGACGAGCGGGAGGAGGATCCTACGAGCAGTACTTC. The encoded protein is CASSSRPGRAGGGSYEQYF.

This clonotype has at least ten counts. The chain links TRBV10-3 to TRBJ2-2, with TRBD2 identical over 16 bases. Germline V gene data show CDR1 as ENHRY and CDR2 as SYGVKD. Losses at the gene ends were 6 bases for V and 5 bases for J; bases not matched to a gene: 15. The length of the CDR3 is 20 residues. Here the CDR3 reads CAISAPGLAGGPGRTGELFF. In nucleotides, the CDR3 is TGTGCCATCAGCGCGCCGGGACTAGCGGGAGGGCCAGGCCGTACCGGGGAGCTGTTTTTT.

This clonotype was seen many times. The V call is TRBV25-1, the J call TRBJ2-4; 9 bases agree with TRBD1. The germline V gene has CDR1 MGHDK and CDR2 SYGVNS. The CDR3 runs to 19 residues. Trimming cost V 1 base and J 3 bases; bases outside gene matches: 13. The CDR3 loop reads CASSESRGGTGIVKNIQYF. CDR3 coding DNA: TGTGCCAGCAGTGAATCGCGAGGGGGGACAGGGATTGTCAAAAACATTCAGTACTTC. Complete variable domain (other parts from reference TRBV25-1 and TRBJ2-4): EADIYQTPRYLVIGTGKKITLECSQTMGHDKMYWYQQDPGMELHLIHYSYGVNSTEKGDLSSESTVSRIRTEHFPLTLESARPSHTSQYLCASSESRGGTGIVKNIQYFGAGTRLSVL.

On this clonotype: As the CDR3 is not closed by the conserved phenylalanine or tryptophan, this likely results from a read error. The rearrangement links TRBV12-3 or TRBV12-4 to TRBJ2-3; D not certain. V was clipped by 5 bases and J by 4 bases, with 7 bases between them. There are 12 residues in the CDR3. CDR3 residues: CASSPRADTQYS. CDR3 sequence (DNA): TGTGCCAGCAGTCCTCGCGCAGATACGCAGTATTCT.

This clonotype was counted at least ten times. The chain links TRBV6-1 to TRBJ2-7; D is possibly TRBD1 or TRBD2 (5 bases each). Trimming shortened V by 3 bases and J by 3 bases, and 15 bases separated the two germline ends. Germline V gives CDR1 MNHNS, CDR2 SASEGT. The CDR3 runs 15 residues. This chain's CDR3 is CASSDPGPSGYEQYF. DNA of the CDR3: TGTGCCAGCAGTGACCCGGGACCTTCTGGCTACGAGCAGTACTTC.

This clonotype was detected many times. The rearrangement uses TRBV20-1 and TRBJ2-6; no clear D gene. This CDR3 comprises 14 residues. Germline-derived CDR1 and CDR2 are DFQATT and SNEGSKA (reference sequence). Trimming removed 3 bases from V and 1 base from J, with 7 bases in between. This chain's CDR3 is CSASRGSGANVLTF. The CDR3 DNA sequence: TGCAGTGCTAGCAGAGGTTCTGGGGCCAACGTCCTGACTTTC.

Concerning this clonotype itself: It may be a read error: a sequence one base away is much more abundant. The CDR3, as DNA: TGTGCCAGCAGTTCCGGCACCTTACGGGAAAAACTGTTTTTT. It specifies CASSSGTLREKLFF. The chain has TRBV6-5 and TRBJ1-4; D gene unclear. The CDR3 runs to 14 residues. Germline assignment: CDR1 MNHEY and CDR2 SVGAGI. V lost 4 bases, J lost 8 bases, and 14 bases lay in between.

In the case of this clonotype: A read error may be the cause here, since a much bigger clone is one base away. V gene TRBV28 combines with J gene TRBJ1-5, with a possible D match to TRBD1 (6 bases). Germline V lookup: CDR1 MDHEN, CDR2 SYDVKM. The CDR3 is made up of 16 amino acids. The CDR3, as DNA: TGTGCCTGCAGTATCCACGGACAGTTTGGCGATCAGCCCCAGCATTTT. This codes for CACSIHGQFGDQPQHF.